Detailed here is one T cell receptor beta chain. The data belong to a study of post-analysis software for immune sequencing data. Built from TCR beta cDNA, the libraries had unique molecular identifiers in them. Using its own MiXCR run on the PCR reads, TCRdb lists one record per CDR3 protein. The table has approximately 360,000 distinct CDR3 sequences, 30% to 45% seen once. The receptor comes from a girl aged 5-17 years with multiple sclerosis. Sequences were obtained from blood.

In DNA, the CDR3 is TGTGCCAGCAGTTTAGGGCAGGGGAGGGAAAAACTGTTTTTT. Its translation is CASSLGQGREKLFF. The rearrangement joins TRBV27 to TRBJ1-4; possible D gene TRBD1, 6 bases. Trimming pared 2 bases from V and 8 bases from J, leaving 12 bases between. This CDR3 has 14 amino acids. Germline V CDR1 and CDR2: MNHEY, SMNVEV (reference sequence).